The source of this T cell receptor (beta chain) is a study of blood T cell repertoires in COVID-19. Study-level information: Material from acute and convalescent COVID-19 was sourced from the United States, Italy and Spain.

This clone was seen many times. Per the original methods: Amplification from reference gene primers served as the basis for estimated nucleated cell counts. TCRdb's copy holds only in-frame clones and misses some; the assay was immunoSEQ multiplex PCR. The V and J calls and clone size are taken from that table; D and trimming were inferred from the DNA. This sample has over 150,000 clones, with 84% found just once. CDR3 size: 16 residues. CDR1 MRHNA and CDR2 SNTAGT come from the germline V gene. Unmatched junction bases numbered 6, after V lost 3 bases and J lost 0 bases. Sequencing was performed on peripheral blood. This TCR derives from a human donor in a cohort sampled during active COVID-19. The chain recombines TRBV6-4 with TRBJ2-7; 9 nucleotides match TRBD2. This CDR3 reads CASSEVAGASSYEQYF. In DNA, the CDR3 is TGTGCCAGCAGTGAGGTAGCGGGGGCGAGCTCCTACGAGCAGTACTTC.